This T cell receptor beta chain was captured in a study of T cell changes during pregnancy in multiple sclerosis. V lost 1 base and J lost 1, with 15 bases in between. The CDR3 contains 17 residues. Germline lookup yields CDR1 SGHRS and CDR2 YFSETQ. This clone was recorded once. This table comes from immunoSEQ multiplex PCR, and its TCRdb copy is limited to in-frame clones, with some not included. The table lists just under 100,000 clones, approximately 95% of them singletons, with 0.99% in the top ten. Source: peripheral blood, taken after pregnancy. The origin of this receptor is a female donor with multiple sclerosis, enrolled in a pregnancy study. The chain recombines TRBV5-1 with TRBJ1-3; D may be TRBD1 (6 bases). The CDR3 region is CASSLWSGTGSGNTIYF. As DNA, the CDR3 is TGCGCCAGCAGCTTGTGGTCCGGAACAGGGTCTGGAAACACCATATATTTT. The whole variable domain, filled in from reference TRBV5-1 and TRBJ1-3, reads KAGVTQTPRYLIKTRGQQVTLSCSPISGHRSVSWYQQTPGQGLQFLFEYFSETQRNKGNFPGRFSGRQFSNSRSEMNVSTLELGDSALYLCASSLWSGTGSGNTIYFGEGSWLTVV.